The 22 T cell receptor beta chains below were found in one sample sequenced in a study of T cell repertoires in cytomegalovirus infection. These TCRs are of unknown antigen specificity. Each CDR3 protein is one row after TCRdb ran MiXCR on the reads. The data contain 700,000 to 900,000 distinct CDR3 sequences, under 35% of them singletons. Sequenced here: cultured CD8+ T cells from PBMCs, sampled from culture after CMV antigen stimulation. The source is a human donor in good health (CMV status not recorded). Some clones in this sample may be carry-over from other donors' samples.

This rearrangement joins TRBV18 to TRBJ2-3; D is undetermined. Deletions cut 0 bases from V and 4 bases from J, with 11 bases between. The length of the CDR3 is 15 residues. Germline V gives CDR1 KGHSH, CDR2 LQKENI. The CDR3 loop reads CASSPPTVRADTQYF. Here the CDR3 DNA reads TGTGCCAGCTCACCACCGACGGTTCGGGCAGATACGCAGTATTTT.

This clonotype was counted only a few times. This chain links TRBV12-3 or TRBV12-4 with TRBJ1-2, with a possible D match to TRBD1 (6 bases). Trimming removed 6 bases at V and 6 bases at J, with 20 bases between. The CDR3 consists of 15 residues. The CDR3 DNA reads as TGTGCCAGCAGAACCTCTCAGGGGATGTTGGATGGCTACACCTTC. Protein product: CASRTSQGMLDGYTF.

The chain is built from TRBV7-9 and TRBJ2-7, with no clear D. Trimming cost V 1 base and J 7 bases, with 8 bases left between them. Looked up from germline, CDR1 is SEHNR and CDR2 is FQNEAQ (reference sequence). This CDR3 is built from 12 residues. CDR3 sequence (DNA): TGTGCCAGCAGCTTAGTTAACGGAGAGCAGTACGTC. This sequence encodes CASSLVNGEQYV.

DNA for the CDR3: TGCGCCAGCAGCCAGAATAGCGGGGGTAAGGGTGAGCAGTTCTTC. This encodes CASSQNSGGKGEQFF. The chain couples TRBV4-1 to TRBJ2-1, with 9 bases matching TRBD2. CDR1 and CDR2 (germline): MGHRA, YSYEKL. The V segment lost 3 bases and the J segment 9 bases; nucleotides outside the gene matches: 9. The CDR3 spans 15 residues.

About this clonotype: A much larger clone differs by one base, so this may be a read error. V usage is TRBV12-3 or TRBV12-4 and J usage is TRBJ2-3, with TRBD2 matching 9 bases. The trim removed 4 bases at V and 7 bases at J, leaving 15 bases unmatched. The CDR3 runs 17 residues. CDR3 amino acids: CASSSHGGGAFGNTQYF. The DNA of the CDR3 is TGTGCCAGCAGTTCCCATGGCGGGGGGGCCTTCGGAAATACGCAGTATTTT.

V and J are TRBV27 and TRBJ1-5, with TRBD1 as a possible D gene (5 bases). Germline-derived CDR1 and CDR2 are MNHEY and SMNVEV (reference sequence). The CDR3 is 13 residues long. Trimming removed 5 bases from V and 3 bases from J, with 8 bases in between. The CDR3 nucleotides read TGTGCCAGCAGTACAGGTCACAATCAGCCCCAGCATTTT. It yields the protein CASSTGHNQPQHF.

The chain links TRBV10-3 to TRBJ2-3; D may be TRBD2 (6 bases). The ends were cut back, 5 bases at V and 2 bases at J, with 11 bases in the middle. The CDR3 spans 14 residues. Germline lookup yields CDR1 ENHRY and CDR2 SYGVKD. CDR3 region: CAISIGTHTDTQYF. CDR3 nucleotide sequence: TGTGCCATCAGTATCGGGACTCACACAGATACGCAGTATTTT.

The chain carries TRBV3-1 and TRBJ2-6; D might be TRBD1 (6 bases). V lost 4 bases and J lost 4, with 14 bases in between. CDR3 length equals 16 residues. The V gene's germline CDR1 is LGHDT and CDR2 YNNKEL (reference sequence). CDR3 in DNA: TGTGCCAGCAGCCCTTACAGGGATTCCGGGGCCAACGTCCTGACTTTC. The encoded protein is CASSPYRDSGANVLTF.

The chain employs TRBV7-2 and TRBJ1-3; D unresolved. In germline, CDR1 is SGHTA, CDR2 FQGNSA. This CDR3 has 14 residues. V lost 2 bases and J 4 bases, leaving 9 bases between the germline ends. The DNA of the CDR3 is TGTGCCAGCAGCTTAACGCTATCAGGAAACACCATATATTTT. It is translated as CASSLTLSGNTIYF. Using reference TRBV7-2 and TRBJ1-3 for the parts outside the CDR3, the full variable domain is GAGVSQSPSNKVTEKGKDVELRCDPISGHTALYWYRQSLGQGLEFLIYFQGNSAPDKSGLPSDRFSAERTGGSVSTLTIQRTQQEDSAVYLCASSLTLSGNTIYFGEGSWLTVV.

The rearrangement links TRBV6-6 to TRBJ2-1; TRBD1 or TRBD2 may be the D gene (5 bases each). The V and J ends lost 5 bases and 9 bases respectively, with 17 bases between them. Looked up from germline, CDR1 is MNHNY and CDR2 is SVGAGI (reference sequence). CDR3 length: 14 amino acids. The CDR3 nucleotides read TGTGCCAGCAGTGACAATGGGGGATGGGTTGAGCAGTTCTTC. This translates into CASSDNGGWVEQFF.

This clonotype was counted ten times or more. The CDR3 spells CASSDAQGGDQPQHF. CDR3 nucleotides: TGTGCCAGCAGCGATGCACAGGGGGGGGATCAGCCCCAGCATTTT. The chain carries TRBV7-9 and TRBJ1-5; 8 positions match TRBD1. CDR3 length equals 15 residues. The germline CDR1 and CDR2 sequences are SEHNR and FQNEAQ (reference sequence). The junction had 8 bases not matched to a gene; V was cut back by 5 bases and J by 5 bases.

The sample holds a few counts of this clonotype. The chain uses TRBV7-9 and TRBJ1-1; no clear D. The V gene lost 1 base and the J gene lost 1 base, with 10 bases spanning the gap. The CDR3 consists of 15 residues. Germline assignment: CDR1 SEHNR and CDR2 FQNEAQ (reference sequence). CDR3 coding DNA: TGTGCCAGCAGCTTAGATTGGGCCGCGAACACTGAAGCTTTCTTT. Protein sequence: CASSLDWAANTEAFF.

This clonotype occurred a few times. This chain joins TRBV19 and TRBJ2-3; tentatively, D is TRBD2 (5 bases). Trimming took 5 bases from V and 1 from J, leaving 16 bases between them. The CDR3 is made up of 16 amino acids. Germline CDR1 LNHDA, CDR2 SQIVND (reference sequence). CDR3 nucleotides: TGTGCCAGTAGTTCCCGTCCGGAGGTGGGCACAGATACGCAGTATTTT. It codes for CASSSRPEVGTDTQYF.

This chain joins TRBV10-2 and TRBJ2-3; 8 bases are shared with TRBD2. Per germline, CDR1 WSHSY and CDR2 SAAADI. The CDR3 runs 16 residues. The trim removed 2 bases at V and 4 bases at J, leaving 8 bases unmatched. CDR3 loop: CASSESPGLDSDTQYF. CDR3 nucleotide sequence: TGCGCCAGCAGTGAGAGCCCGGGACTAGATTCAGATACGCAGTATTTT.

About this clonotype: A read error may be the cause here, since a much bigger clone is one base away. The V and J genes are TRBV6-1 and TRBJ2-3; no reliable D call. Germline CDR1 reads MNHNS; CDR2 reads SASEGT. The length of the CDR3 is 18 residues. This CDR3 is CVSSEVWQEGSHSNTQYF. The CDR3 DNA reads as TGTGTCAGCAGTGAAGTATGGCAGGAAGGGTCCCACAGTAATACGCAGTATTTT.

The chain links TRBV19 to TRBJ1-1; D is perhaps TRBD1 (5 bases). The V and J ends lost 3 bases and 3 bases respectively, with 11 bases between them. This CDR3 comprises 14 residues. Germline CDR1 LNHDA, CDR2 SQIVND (reference sequence). Written as DNA, the CDR3 is TGTGCCAGTAGTATCCTGGGGGGGTACACTGAAGCTTTCTTT. This translates into CASSILGGYTEAFF.

J is TRBJ2-1 and V is TRBV5-6; D is possibly TRBD2 (6 bases). V was clipped by 5 bases and J by 3 bases, with 15 bases between them. The CDR3 totals 15 residues. Germline V lookup: CDR1 SGHDT, CDR2 YYEEEE. CDR3 region: CASSNPGLGYNEQFF. In DNA, the CDR3 is TGTGCCAGCAGTAATCCGGGACTTGGCTACAATGAGCAGTTCTTC.

Regarding this clonotype: An end of the junction does not agree with germline; a read error may underlie this. The chain joins TRBV4-3 to TRBJ2-4, with 9 bases lining up with TRBD1. Germline-derived CDR1 and CDR2 are LGHNA and YSLEER. The CDR3 runs 12 residues. CDR3 amino acids: CASSQWDRERVF. In nucleotides, the CDR3 is TGCGCCAGCAGCCAATGGGACAGGGAACGTGTCTTC.

The V call is TRBV12-3 or TRBV12-4, the J call TRBJ1-4; TRBD1 matches 10 bases. Unmatched junction bases numbered 6, after V lost 6 bases and J lost 5 bases. The CDR3 totals 15 residues. The CDR3 bases are TGTGCCAGCAGAGCCGACAGGGGGCTGAATGAAAAACTGTTTTTT. It is translated as CASRADRGLNEKLFF.

This clonotype was seen a handful of times. The rearrangement joins TRBV28 to TRBJ2-7; perhaps TRBD1 as D (6 bases). The ends were cut back, 8 bases at V and 6 bases at J, with 14 bases in the middle. There are 12 residues in the CDR3. Germline CDR1 is MDHEN and CDR2 is SYDVKM. The CDR3 DNA reads TGTGCCAGCCGACAGGACCTTTGCGAGCAGTACGTC. It translates to CASRQDLCEQYV.

This rearrangement joins TRBV11-3 to TRBJ2-1; maybe TRBD1 (5 bases). Germline CDR1 SGHNT, CDR2 YENEEA. The CDR3 runs to 17 residues. V was trimmed by 5 bases and J by 0 bases, leaving 17 bases between them. CDR3 DNA: TGTGCCAGCAGCCCTTTAATAGGACAACTCTCCTACAATGAGCAGTTCTTC. Its translation is CASSPLIGQLSYNEQFF.

The chain links TRBV6-5 to TRBJ2-1; 8 positions match TRBD2. V trimming: 7 bases; J trimming: 3 bases; junction bases outside the gene matches: 8. The CDR3 runs 15 residues. Germline V gene sequence: CDR1 MNHEY, CDR2 SVGAGI. CDR3 in amino acids: CASINLAGSYNEQFF. CDR3 nucleotide sequence: TGTGCCAGCATTAACTTAGCGGGGAGCTACAATGAGCAGTTCTTC.